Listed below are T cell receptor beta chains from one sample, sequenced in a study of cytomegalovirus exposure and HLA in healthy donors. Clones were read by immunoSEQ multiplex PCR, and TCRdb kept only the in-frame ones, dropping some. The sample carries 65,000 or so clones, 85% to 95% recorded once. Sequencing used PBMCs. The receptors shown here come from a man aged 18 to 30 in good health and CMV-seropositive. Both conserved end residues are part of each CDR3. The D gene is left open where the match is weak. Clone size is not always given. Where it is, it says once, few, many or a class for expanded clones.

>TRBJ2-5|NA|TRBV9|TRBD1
TGTGCCAGCAGCGTTGGGACAGGGGGCCGAGGGCAAGAGACCCAGTACTTC
CASSVGTGGRGQETQYF
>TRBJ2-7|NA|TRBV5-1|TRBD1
TGCGCCAGCAGCAAATCCGGGACAGGGAACGAGCAGTACTTC
CASSKSGTGNEQYF
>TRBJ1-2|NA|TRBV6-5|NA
TGTGCCAGCAGCTCTGTGGGGCTTGGCTACACCTTC
CASSSVGLGYTF
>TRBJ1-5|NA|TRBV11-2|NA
TGTGCCAGCAGCTCAGGGGCGGGTCAGCCCCAGCATTTT
CASSSGAGQPQHF
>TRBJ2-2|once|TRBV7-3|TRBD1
TGTGCCAGCAGCCGACAGGGGACGAACACCGGGGAGCTGTTTTTT
CASSRQGTNTGELFF
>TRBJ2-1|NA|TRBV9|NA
TGTGCCAGCAGCGTTGAGGTTTCTAGCAATGAGCAGTTCTTC
CASSVEVSSNEQFF
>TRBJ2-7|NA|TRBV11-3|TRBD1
TGTGCCACCTCATCTGGGACAGGGGACGAGCAGTACTTC
CATSSGTGDEQYF
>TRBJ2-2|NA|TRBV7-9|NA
TGTGCCAGCAGGTTTAGTCTCGGGTTAGCGGCGAACACCGGGGAGCTGTTTTTT
CASRFSLGLAANTGELFF
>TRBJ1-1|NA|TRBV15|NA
TGTGCCACCAGCAGAGAACCGGACGGGGTCCCTGAAGCTTTCTTT
CATSREPDGVPEAFF
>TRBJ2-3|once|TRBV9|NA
TGTGCCAGCAGCGTGGCGGGCAAAGATACGCAGTATTTT
CASSVAGKDTQYF
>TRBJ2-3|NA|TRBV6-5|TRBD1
TGTGCCAGCAGTTACTTACAGGGGCGAGGCACAGATACGCAGTATTTT
CASSYLQGRGTDTQYF
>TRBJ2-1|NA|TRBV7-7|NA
TGTGCTCGATCTAAGGAGGGGGCGCTTTTCAATGAGCAGTTCTTC
CARSKEGALFNEQFF
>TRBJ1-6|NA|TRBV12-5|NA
TGTGCTAGTGGTTTGGGGAGATCCGATTGGAATTCACCCCTCCACTTT
CASGLGRSDWNSPLHF
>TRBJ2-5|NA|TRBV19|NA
TGTGCCAGTAGTAAGGGGGAGGGAGAGACCCAGTACTTC
CASSKGEGETQYF
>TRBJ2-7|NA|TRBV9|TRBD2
TGTGCCAGCACCGTAGGGGATAGCGGGAGCTACGAGCAGTACTTC
CASTVGDSGSYEQYF
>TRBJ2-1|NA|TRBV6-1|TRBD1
TGTGCCAGCAGTATACAGGGGGGTGGCTACAATGAGCAGTTCTTC
CASSIQGGGYNEQFF
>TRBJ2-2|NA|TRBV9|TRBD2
TGTGCCAGCAGCGTATTCTCGGGACTAGCGGAGTTAAACACCGGGGAGCTGTTTTTT
CASSVFSGLAELNTGELFF
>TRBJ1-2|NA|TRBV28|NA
TGTGCCAGCAGTTTTCCCCTCCCCAGACAGAGGAACTATGGCTACACCTTC
CASSFPLPRQRNYGYTF
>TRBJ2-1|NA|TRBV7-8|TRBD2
TGTGCCAGCAGCTTCCGACTAGCGGGGATCTACAATGAGCAGTTCTTC
CASSFRLAGIYNEQFF
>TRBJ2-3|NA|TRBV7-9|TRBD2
TGTGCCAGCAGCCCCTCCGGGAGGGCCGTAGATACGCAGTATTTT
CASSPSGRAVDTQYF
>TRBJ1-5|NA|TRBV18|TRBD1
TGTGCCAGCTCACCGTCTCATAGGGACAGAGATAAGACAGATAGCAATCAGCCCCAGCATTTT
CASSPSHRDRDKTDSNQPQHF
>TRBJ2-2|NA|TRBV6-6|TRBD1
TGTGCCAGCAGTTATGACAGGGGCGACACCGGGGAGCTGTTTTTT
CASSYDRGDTGELFF
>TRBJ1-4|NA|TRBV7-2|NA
TGTGCCAGCAGCTCGTTCGGTGGACAGCAAGCAACTAATGAAAAACTGTTTTTT
CASSSFGGQQATNEKLFF
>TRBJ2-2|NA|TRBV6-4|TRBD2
TGTGCCAAACTAGCGGGAGTGCCGGGCACCGGGGAGCTGTTTTTT
CAKLAGVPGTGELFF
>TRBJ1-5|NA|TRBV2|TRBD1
TGTGCCATCGGAGGGGACCAGGGCCAAAGGACAGGGCTAAATCAGCCCCAGCATTTT
CAIGGDQGQRTGLNQPQHF
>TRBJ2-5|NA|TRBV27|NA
TGTGCCAGCAGTTTAATCGGGGAGACGGGGACCCAGTACTTC
CASSLIGETGTQYF
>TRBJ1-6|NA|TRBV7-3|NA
TGTGCCAGCAGCTTAAGGTCGGCAGGGAATTCACCCCTCCACTTT
CASSLRSAGNSPLHF
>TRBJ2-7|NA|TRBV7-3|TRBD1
TGTGCCAGCAGCTATCGGGACAGGGGATCGAAAGAGCAGTACTTC
CASSYRDRGSKEQYF
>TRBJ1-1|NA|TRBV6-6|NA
TGTGCCAGCAGTTACTCGAAACAAACCACTGAAGCTTTCTTT
CASSYSKQTTEAFF
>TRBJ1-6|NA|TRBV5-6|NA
TGTGCCAGCAGCAAGGCCGCCGGGACACGGTTCGAGGATTCACCCCTCCACTTT
CASSKAAGTRFEDSPLHF
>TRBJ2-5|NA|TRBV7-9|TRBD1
TGTGCCAGCAGCTTCCCGGGACAGGGGAATCCTGAAGAGACCCAGTACTTC
CASSFPGQGNPEETQYF
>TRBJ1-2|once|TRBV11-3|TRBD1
TGTGCCAGCAGCACTGGACAGGGACAAAACTATGGCTACACCTTC
CASSTGQGQNYGYTF
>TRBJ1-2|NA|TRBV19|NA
TGTGCCAGTAGCAGGGACTTCCTTAGCTATGGCTACACCTTC
CASSRDFLSYGYTF
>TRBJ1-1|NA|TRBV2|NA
TGTGCCAGCAGTGAAATTTTCGGGAAGACTGAAGCTTTCTTT
CASSEIFGKTEAFF
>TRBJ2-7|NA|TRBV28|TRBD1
TGTGCCAGCAGTTTCCTCCTACAGGATCCCAGGGGGTCCTACGAGCAGTACTTC
CASSFLLQDPRGSYEQYF
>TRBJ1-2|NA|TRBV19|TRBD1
TGTGCCGCCAATTCCGGGACAGGTACCTATGGCTACACCTTC
CAANSGTGTYGYTF
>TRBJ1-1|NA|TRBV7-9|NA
TGTGCCAGCAGCGGAGACGAGTACACTGAAGCTTTCTTT
CASSGDEYTEAFF
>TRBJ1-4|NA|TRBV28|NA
TGTGCCAGCAGACCGAATATAGGGGAGGACTATAATGAAAAACTGTTTTTT
CASRPNIGEDYNEKLFF
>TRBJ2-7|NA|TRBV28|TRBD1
TGTGCCAGCAGTTTATATAGGACAGGGGGCAAGTACGAGCAGTACTTC
CASSLYRTGGKYEQYF
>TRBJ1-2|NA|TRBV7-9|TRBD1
TGTGCCAGCAGCTGGACGGACAGGGAACCTGATTGGGATGGCTACACCTTC
CASSWTDREPDWDGYTF
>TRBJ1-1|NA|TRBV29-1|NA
TGCAGCGTCCAACACGCCCCAGACAGTCTTCCGATCTTT
CSVQHAPDSLPIF
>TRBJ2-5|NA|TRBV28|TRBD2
TGTGCCAGCACTAGCGGGGGGGCAGAGACCCAGTACTTC
CASTSGGAETQYF
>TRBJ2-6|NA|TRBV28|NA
TGTGCCAGCAGAACTACCTGGGGGGCCAACGTCCTGACTTTC
CASRTTWGANVLTF
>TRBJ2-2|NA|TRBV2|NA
TGTGCCAGCGGAGACACCGGGGAGCTGTTTTTT
CASGDTGELFF
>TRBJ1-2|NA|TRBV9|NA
TGTGCCAGCAGCTCCCCGCCAGGGAAAGGCTACACCTTC
CASSSPPGKGYTF
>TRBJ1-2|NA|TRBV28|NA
TGTGCCAGCAGTTTAGGCCGGACAGACGATGGCTACACCTTC
CASSLGRTDDGYTF
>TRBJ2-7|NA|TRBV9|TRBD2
TGTGCCAGCAGTTCGGGGAAGCGGGGAGCCTACGAGCAGTACTTC
CASSSGKRGAYEQYF
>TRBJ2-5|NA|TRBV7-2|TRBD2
TGTGCCAGCAGCCCGGGGACTAGCAAAGAGACCCAGTACTTC
CASSPGTSKETQYF
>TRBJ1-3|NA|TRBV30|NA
TGTGCCTGGACTCCGGGTTCTGGAAACACCATATATTTT
CAWTPGSGNTIYF
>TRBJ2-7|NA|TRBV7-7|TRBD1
TGTGCTAGCAGCTTCCGACAGGGGGCTAAGTACGAGCAGTACTTC
CASSFRQGAKYEQYF
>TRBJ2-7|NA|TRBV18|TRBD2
TGTGCCAGCTCACCAACTAGCGGGTCCTACGAGCAGTACTTC
CASSPTSGSYEQYF
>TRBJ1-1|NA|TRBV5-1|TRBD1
TGCGCCAGCAGCTTGGGAGGGGGCATCACTGAAGCTTTCTTT
CASSLGGGITEAFF